These T cell receptor beta chains were read from a single sample in a study of blood T cells in healthy people across ages. In TCRdb, the 5' RACE reads were re-called with MiXCR into one record per CDR3 protein. Here the sample spans roughly 1 million distinct CDR3 sequences, almost 25% being singletons. In addition, the sample was reused for a study of T cells of mothers and their children.

Source material: blood. These receptors all stem from a girl aged 2-9 years in good health. The CDR3 runs from the conserved cysteine through the conserved F or W. A D gene is named only where the DNA matches it firmly. Clone size appears in some rows only: once, few, many, or a class for an expanded clone.

V gene,clone size,D gene,J gene,CDR3 protein,CDR3 DNA
TRBV29-1,NA,NA,TRBJ2-2,CSVVAMGAGELFF,TGCAGCGTTGTTGCTATGGGGGCCGGGGAGCTGTTTTTT
TRBV3-1,few,NA,TRBJ2-5,CASSQDLEGETQYF,TGTGCCAGCAGCCAAGATTTGGAAGGGGAGACCCAGTACTTC
TRBV20-1,NA,TRBD1,TRBJ1-5,CSASGTGGRKESGNQPQHF,TGCAGTGCTAGTGGGACAGGGGGCCGAAAAGAATCCGGCAATCAGCCCCAGCATTTT
TRBV9,NA,NA,TRBJ1-1,CASSVALGDVNTEAFF,TGTGCCAGCAGCGTAGCTTTAGGGGATGTGAACACTGAAGCTTTCTTT
TRBV5-1,few,NA,TRBJ2-2,CATRRGTTSGELFF,TGCGCCACCCGACGAGGGACAACGTCCGGGGAGCTGTTTTTT
TRBV29-1,NA,NA,TRBJ1-4,CSVPVDEKLFF,TGCAGCGTCCCTGTAGATGAAAAACTGTTTTTT
TRBV4-2,NA,NA,TRBJ1-6,CASSQEQENSPLHF,TGTGCCAGCAGCCAAGAACAGGAAAATTCACCCCTCCACTTT
TRBV29-1,NA,NA,TRBJ2-7,CSVERGQGEQYF,TGCAGCGTTGAAAGAGGCCAGGGCGAGCAGTACTTC
TRBV2,NA,NA,TRBJ1-4,CASSGNSNNEKLFF,TGTGCCAGTTCCGGGAATAGTAATAATGAAAAACTGTTTTTT
TRBV11-2,NA,NA,TRBJ2-1,CASSLWPAGSLNEQFF,TGTGCCAGCAGCTTATGGCCAGCGGGTTCGCTCAATGAGCAGTTCTTC